The present entry profiles one TCR beta chain with its context. Its specificity is unknown. These data are taken from a study of shared clonotypes between healthy human individuals. General observations from the study: Compared with memory subsets, naive subsets generally had larger estimated richness.

Losses at the gene ends were 2 bases for V and 4 bases for J; bases not matched to a gene: 5. Germline lookup yields CDR1 MNHEY and CDR2 SMNVEV (reference sequence). CDR3 length: 16 residues. The repertoire was sequenced with immunoSEQ multiplex PCR; TCRdb's copy has only in-frame clones and lacks some. The data show approximately 1.4 million clones, approximately 98% seen once. Partitioning of CD4+ cells yielded a CD45RA+ naive subset and a CD45RA-negative memory subset. The TCR was taken from a man aged 25 to 40 in good health. Source material: naive CD4+ T cells sorted from blood. Subset: CD45RA+ positively selected. The rearrangement joins TRBV27 to TRBJ2-3, with 11 bases fitting TRBD2. The CDR3 loop is CASSLRLAGGADTQYF. DNA for the CDR3: TGTGCCAGCAGTTTACGCCTAGCGGGAGGAGCAGATACGCAGTATTTT.